The entry below describes one T cell receptor beta chain. As yet, its antigen is unknown. The entry originates in a study of graft-versus-host responses after intestinal transplantation. Study-wide background: As for transplant type, recipients had multivisceral, liver-intestinal, or isolated intestinal grafts.

Here immunoSEQ multiplex PCR was the method, and the copy in TCRdb shows in-frame clones only, minus some. The table lists roughly 80,000 clones, about nine tenths of them singletons. Deletions cut 1 base from V and 9 bases from J, with 10 bases between. CDR1 is MDHEN, CDR2 SYDVKM, per germline. The CDR3 length is 13 residues. Study-wide results and caveats: Present in recipient marrow, GvH clones included some that appeared first in ileum or blood. Declines in HvG clones occurring early post-transplant were associated with peak circulating GvH clone levels.

The sequences come from unstimulated CD8+ T cells sorted from spleen or lymph node cells, collected before transplant. This chain uses TRBV28 with TRBJ1-3; D call uncertain. The TCR comes from a human donor who was the organ donor for an intestinal transplant. The DNA of the CDR3 is TGTGCCAGCAGTTTATCAACCGGATCCACCATATATTTT. Translating it yields CASSLSTGSTIYF.